This entry concerns a single TCR beta chain. This specimen belongs to a study of glioma-infiltrating T cells after dendritic cell vaccination. Selection required adequate fresh-frozen tumor tissue plus more than two years' survival data. CDR1 is MNHNS and CDR2 is SASEGT in the germline V gene. The CDR3 spans 15 residues. V was trimmed by 4 bases and J by 3 bases, leaving 13 bases between them. Produced via immunoSEQ multiplex PCR; TCRdb's table is partial and in-frame only. Altogether around 96,000 clones are present, about four fifths being singletons, with the ten largest covering approximately 6%. The TCR originated in a human donor with glioblastoma. Sample: blood, taken before dendritic cell vaccination. The genes are TRBV6-1 and TRBJ1-5; tentatively, D is TRBD1 (5 bases). The CDR3 coding sequence is TGTGCCAGCAGTGTGGTGGAGGGGATCAATCAGCCCCAGCATTTT. It encodes CASSVVEGINQPQHF.